These 5 T cell receptor beta chains were sequenced from one sample in a study of beta chain features in type 1 diabetes. Points from the study as a whole: Type 1 diabetes patients had TCRB CDR3s that were shorter (moderately but significantly so) in all four CD4+ subsets.

For these TCRs, the target antigens are not known. Expressed TCRB transcripts were sequenced because the isolated RNA had all been reverse transcribed beforehand. Assay used: immunoSEQ multiplex PCR; TCRdb lists only in-frame clones, some missing. The sample carries 300,000 to 350,000 clones, about 13% recorded once. The sequenced sample consisted of naive CD4+ T cells from blood. The receptors here all came from a woman between 18 and 29 years old with type 1 diabetes.

There are a few counts of this clone. The genes are TRBV2 and TRBJ2-2; possible D gene TRBD1, 5 bases. CDR3 length: 13 residues. The V gene's germline CDR1 is SNHLY and CDR2 FYNNEI. V dropped 8 bases and J dropped 4 bases, with 11 bases sitting between them. The CDR3 nucleotides read TGTGCCAGCGGGGCAGACCCCACCGGGGAGCTGTTTTTT. It encodes CASGADPTGELFF. Variable domain in full (rest from reference TRBV2 and TRBJ2-2): EPEVTQTPSHQVTQMGQEVILRCVPISNHLYFYWYRQILGQKVEFLVSFYNNEISEKSEIFDDQFSVERPDGSNFTLKIRSTKLEDSAMYFCASGADPTGELFFGEGSRLTVL.

V is TRBV30 and J is TRBJ2-7; weak D call: TRBD1 (6 bases). The V end lost 4 bases, the J end lost 1 base, and 11 bases lay between the germline ends. This CDR3 comprises 13 residues. The germline CDR1 and CDR2 sequences are GTSNPN and SVGIG (reference sequence). The DNA for the CDR3 is TGTGCCTGGAATCAGGGGTTGTCCTACGAGCAGTACTTC. Residues: CAWNQGLSYEQYF. Full variable domain (outside the CDR3, taken from reference TRBV30 and TRBJ2-7): SQTIHQWPATLVQPVGSPLSLECTVEGTSNPNLYWYRQAAGRGLQLLFYSVGIGQISSEVPQNLSASRPQDRQFILSSKKLLLSDSGFYLCAWNQGLSYEQYFGPGTRLTVT.

This clone was counted only a few times. The rearrangement uses TRBV7-3 and TRBJ1-2; 11 bases line up with TRBD1. The CDR3 runs 15 residues. CDR1 and CDR2 from the germline V gene are SGHTA and FQGTGA. V was clipped by 5 bases and J by 7 bases; unmatched bases: 9. The CDR3 is CASSPGQGAPRGYTF. In nucleotides, the CDR3 is TGTGCCAGCAGCCCTGGACAGGGGGCGCCGCGTGGCTACACCTTC.

The chain has TRBV19 and TRBJ2-5; 9 bases are a match to TRBD2. The trim removed 4 bases at V and 3 bases at J, leaving 12 bases unmatched. Germline V gives CDR1 LNHDA, CDR2 SQIVND (reference sequence). CDR3 length equals 17 residues. The chain's CDR3 is CASSTAGRREGEETQYF. CDR3 nucleotides: TGTGCCAGTAGTACCGCCGGACGGCGGGAGGGCGAAGAGACCCAGTACTTC.

This clone was seen repeatedly, ten times or more. The chain joins TRBV28 to TRBJ2-7; D gene uncertain. Per the germline V gene, CDR1 is MDHEN and CDR2 is SYDVKM. Trimming removed 8 bases at V and 7 bases at J, with 21 bases between. The CDR3 sequence is 14 residues long. The CDR3 nucleotides read TGTGCCAGCTCTGCGGTGGTTCCCCCTGGGGAGCAGTACTTC. As protein: CASSAVVPPGEQYF.